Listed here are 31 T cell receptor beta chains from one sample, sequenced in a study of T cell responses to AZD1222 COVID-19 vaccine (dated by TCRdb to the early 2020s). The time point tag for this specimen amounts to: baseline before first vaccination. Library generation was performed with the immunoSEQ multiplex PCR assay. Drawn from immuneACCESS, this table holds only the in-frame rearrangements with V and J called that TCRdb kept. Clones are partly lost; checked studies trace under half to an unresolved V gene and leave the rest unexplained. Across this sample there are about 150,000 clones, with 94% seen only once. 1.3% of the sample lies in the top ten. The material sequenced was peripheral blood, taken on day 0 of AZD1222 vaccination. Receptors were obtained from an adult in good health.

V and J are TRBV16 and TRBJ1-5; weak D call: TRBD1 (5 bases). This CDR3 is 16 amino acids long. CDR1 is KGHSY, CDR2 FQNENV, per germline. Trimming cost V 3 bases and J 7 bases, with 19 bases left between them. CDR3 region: CASSHSLGGGTQPQHF. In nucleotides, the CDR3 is TGTGCCAGCAGCCATTCCCTTGGGGGGGGTACACAGCCCCAGCATTTT.

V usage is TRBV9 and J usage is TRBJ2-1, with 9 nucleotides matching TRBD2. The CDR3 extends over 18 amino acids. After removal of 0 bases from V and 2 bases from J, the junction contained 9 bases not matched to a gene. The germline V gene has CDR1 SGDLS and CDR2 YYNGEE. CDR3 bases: TGTGCCAGCAGCGTAGCTACTCGGGCGGGAGGGGCCTACAATGAGCAGTTCTTC. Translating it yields CASSVATRAGGAYNEQFF.

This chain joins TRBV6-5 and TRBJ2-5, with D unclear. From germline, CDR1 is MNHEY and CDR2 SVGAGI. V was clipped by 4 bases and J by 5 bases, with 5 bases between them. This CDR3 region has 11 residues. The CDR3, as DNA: TGTGCCAGCAGTTTGGCGGAGACCCAGTACTTC. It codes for CASSLAETQYF.

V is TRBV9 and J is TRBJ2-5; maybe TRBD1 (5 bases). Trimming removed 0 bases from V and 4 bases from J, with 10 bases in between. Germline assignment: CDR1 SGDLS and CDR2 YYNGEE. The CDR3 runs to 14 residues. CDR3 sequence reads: CASSVGPGLETQYF. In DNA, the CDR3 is TGTGCCAGCAGCGTAGGACCAGGGCTAGAGACCCAGTACTTC.

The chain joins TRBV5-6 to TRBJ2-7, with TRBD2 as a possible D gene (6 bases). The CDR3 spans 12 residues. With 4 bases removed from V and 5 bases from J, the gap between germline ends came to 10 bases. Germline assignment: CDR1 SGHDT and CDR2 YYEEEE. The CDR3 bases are TGTGCCAGCAGCCGGACTATCCACGAGCAGTACGTC. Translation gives CASSRTIHEQYV.

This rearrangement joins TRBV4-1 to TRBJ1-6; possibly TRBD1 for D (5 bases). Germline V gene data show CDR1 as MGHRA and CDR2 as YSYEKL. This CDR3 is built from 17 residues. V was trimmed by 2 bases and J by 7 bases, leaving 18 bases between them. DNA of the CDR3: TGCGCCAGCAGCCAAACCGGTAGGGGATCCCTCAATTCACCCCTCCACTTT. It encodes CASSQTGRGSLNSPLHF.

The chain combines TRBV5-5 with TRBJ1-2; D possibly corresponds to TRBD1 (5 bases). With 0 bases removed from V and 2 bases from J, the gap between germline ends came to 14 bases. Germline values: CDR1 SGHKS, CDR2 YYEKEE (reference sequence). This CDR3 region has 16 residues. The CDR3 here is CASSLAGREGNYGYTF. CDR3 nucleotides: TGTGCCAGCAGCTTGGCGGGCAGGGAGGGGAACTATGGCTACACCTTC. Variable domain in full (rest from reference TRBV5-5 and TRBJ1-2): DAGVTQSPTHLIKTRGQQVTLRCSPISGHKSVSWYQQVLGQGPQFIFQYYEKEERGRGNFPDRFSARQFPNYSSELNVNALLLGDSALYLCASSLAGREGNYGYTFGSGTRLTVV.

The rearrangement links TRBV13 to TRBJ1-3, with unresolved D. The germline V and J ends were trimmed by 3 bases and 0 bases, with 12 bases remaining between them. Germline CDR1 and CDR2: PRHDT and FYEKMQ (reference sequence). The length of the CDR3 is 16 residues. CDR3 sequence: CASSFSIGFSGNTIYF. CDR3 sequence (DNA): TGTGCCAGCAGCTTTTCTATAGGTTTCTCTGGAAACACCATATATTTT.

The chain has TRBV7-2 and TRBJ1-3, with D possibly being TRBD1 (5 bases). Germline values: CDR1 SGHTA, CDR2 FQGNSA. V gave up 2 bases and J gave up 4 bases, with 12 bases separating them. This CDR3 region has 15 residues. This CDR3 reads CASSLRSGDGNTIYF. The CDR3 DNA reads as TGTGCCAGCAGCTTACGTTCCGGGGACGGAAACACCATATATTTT. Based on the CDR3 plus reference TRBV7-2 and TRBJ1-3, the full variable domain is GAGVSQSPSNKVTEKGKDVELRCDPISGHTALYWYRQSLGQGLEFLIYFQGNSAPDKSGLPSDRFSAERTGGSVSTLTIQRTQQEDSAVYLCASSLRSGDGNTIYFGEGSWLTVV.

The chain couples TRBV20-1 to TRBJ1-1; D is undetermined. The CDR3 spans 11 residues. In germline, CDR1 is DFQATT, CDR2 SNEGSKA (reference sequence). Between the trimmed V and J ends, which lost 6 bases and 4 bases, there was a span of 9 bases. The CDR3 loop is CSAGRPTEAFF. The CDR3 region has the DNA TGCAGTGCCGGAAGGCCCACTGAAGCTTTCTTT.

The CDR3 reads CASSPGEGQPQHF. In DNA, the CDR3 is TGTGCCAGCAGCCCCGGGGAAGGTCAGCCCCAGCATTTT. The J gene is TRBJ1-5, the V gene TRBV9; no clear D. Per the germline V gene, CDR1 is SGDLS and CDR2 is YYNGEE. Trimming took off 4 bases at V and 6 bases at J, with 11 bases between the two ends. There are 13 residues in the CDR3.

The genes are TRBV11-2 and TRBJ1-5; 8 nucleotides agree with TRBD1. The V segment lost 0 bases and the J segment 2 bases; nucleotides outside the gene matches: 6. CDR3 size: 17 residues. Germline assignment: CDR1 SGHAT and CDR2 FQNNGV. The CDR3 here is CASSLDLMTGGNQPQHF. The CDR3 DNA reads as TGTGCCAGCAGCTTAGACCTAATGACAGGGGGCAATCAGCCCCAGCATTTT.

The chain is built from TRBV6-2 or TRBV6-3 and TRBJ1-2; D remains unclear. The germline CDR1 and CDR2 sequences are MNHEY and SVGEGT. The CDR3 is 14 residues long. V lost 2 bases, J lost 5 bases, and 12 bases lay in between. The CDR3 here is CASSYREDWYGYTF. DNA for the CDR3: TGTGCCAGCAGTTACCGCGAGGATTGGTATGGCTACACCTTC.

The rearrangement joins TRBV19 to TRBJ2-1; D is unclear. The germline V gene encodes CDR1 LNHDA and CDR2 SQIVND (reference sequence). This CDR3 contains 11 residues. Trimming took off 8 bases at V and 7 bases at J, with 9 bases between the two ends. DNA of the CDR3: TGTGCCAGTTGGACCGGGAATGAGCAGTTCTTC. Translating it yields CASWTGNEQFF.

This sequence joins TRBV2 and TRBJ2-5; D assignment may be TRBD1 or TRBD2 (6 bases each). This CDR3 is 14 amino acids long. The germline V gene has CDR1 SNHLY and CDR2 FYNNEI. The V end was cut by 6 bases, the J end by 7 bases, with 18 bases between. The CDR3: CASRRDIGGGTQYF. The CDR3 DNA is TGTGCCAGCAGGAGGGACATAGGAGGGGGGACCCAGTACTTC.

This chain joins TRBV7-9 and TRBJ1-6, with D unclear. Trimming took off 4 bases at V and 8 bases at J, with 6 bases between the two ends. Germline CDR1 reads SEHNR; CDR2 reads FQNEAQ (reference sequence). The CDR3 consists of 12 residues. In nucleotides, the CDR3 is TGTGCCAGCAGCTCTAGTGATTCACCCCTCCACTTT. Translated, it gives CASSSSDSPLHF.

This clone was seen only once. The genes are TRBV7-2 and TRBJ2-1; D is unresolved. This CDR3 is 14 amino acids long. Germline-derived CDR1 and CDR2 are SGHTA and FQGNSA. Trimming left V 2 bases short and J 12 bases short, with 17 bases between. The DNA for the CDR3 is TGTGCCAGCAGCTTAAAAAGTCAGATGTTGGGGCAGTTCTTC. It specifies CASSLKSQMLGQFF.

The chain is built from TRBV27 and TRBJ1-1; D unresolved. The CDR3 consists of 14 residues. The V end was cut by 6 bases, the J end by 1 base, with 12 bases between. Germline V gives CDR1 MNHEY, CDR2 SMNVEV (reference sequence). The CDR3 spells CASRDGQPNTEAFF. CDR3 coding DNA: TGTGCCAGCAGGGATGGGCAGCCGAACACTGAAGCTTTCTTT.

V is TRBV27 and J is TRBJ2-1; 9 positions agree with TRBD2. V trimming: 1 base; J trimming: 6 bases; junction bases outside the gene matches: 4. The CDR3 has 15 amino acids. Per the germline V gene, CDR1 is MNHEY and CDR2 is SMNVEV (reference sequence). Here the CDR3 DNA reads TGTGCCAGCAGTTTATGGGGCGGGGGGGGCAATGAGCAGTTCTTC. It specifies CASSLWGGGGNEQFF.

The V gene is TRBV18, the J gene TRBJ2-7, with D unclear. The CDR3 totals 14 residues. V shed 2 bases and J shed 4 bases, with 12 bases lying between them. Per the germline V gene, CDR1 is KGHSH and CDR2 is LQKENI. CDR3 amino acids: CASSPTVSSYEQYV. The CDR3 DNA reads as TGTGCCAGCTCACCAACAGTTTCGAGTTACGAGCAGTACGTC.

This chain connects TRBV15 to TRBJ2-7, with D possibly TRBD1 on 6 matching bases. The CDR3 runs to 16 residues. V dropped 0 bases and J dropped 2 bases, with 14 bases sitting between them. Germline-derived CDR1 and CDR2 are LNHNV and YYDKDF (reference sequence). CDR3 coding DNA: TGTGCCACCAGCAGAGATAGGTCCAGGGGAACCTACGAGCAGTACGTC. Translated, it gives CATSRDRSRGTYEQYV.

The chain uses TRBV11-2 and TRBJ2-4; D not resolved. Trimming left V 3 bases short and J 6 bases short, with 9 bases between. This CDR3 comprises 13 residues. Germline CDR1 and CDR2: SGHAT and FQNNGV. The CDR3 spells CASSFTRTNIQYF. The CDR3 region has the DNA TGTGCCAGCAGCTTTACGAGGACAAACATTCAGTACTTC.

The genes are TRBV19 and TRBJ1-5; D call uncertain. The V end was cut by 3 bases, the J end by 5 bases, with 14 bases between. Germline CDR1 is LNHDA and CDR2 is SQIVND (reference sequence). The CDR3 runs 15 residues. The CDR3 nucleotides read TGTGCCAGTAGTATTTTTGGGCGGGCAGATCAGCCCCAGCATTTT. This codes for CASSIFGRADQPQHF.

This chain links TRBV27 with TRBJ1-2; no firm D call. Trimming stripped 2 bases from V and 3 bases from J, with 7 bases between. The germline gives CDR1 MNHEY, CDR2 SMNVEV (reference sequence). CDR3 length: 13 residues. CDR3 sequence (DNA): TGTGCCAGCAGTTTAGGTTCAGACTATGGCTACACCTTC. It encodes CASSLGSDYGYTF.

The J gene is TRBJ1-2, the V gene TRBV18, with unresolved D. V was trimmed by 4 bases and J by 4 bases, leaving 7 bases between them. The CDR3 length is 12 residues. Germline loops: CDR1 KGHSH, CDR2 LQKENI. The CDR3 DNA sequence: TGTGCCAGCTCACAGGAAACCTATGGCTACACCTTC. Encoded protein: CASSQETYGYTF.

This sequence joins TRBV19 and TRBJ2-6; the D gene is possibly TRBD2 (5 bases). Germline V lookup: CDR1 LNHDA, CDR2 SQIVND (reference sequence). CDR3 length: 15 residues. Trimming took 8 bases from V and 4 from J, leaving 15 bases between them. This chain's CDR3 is CASRLGAAGANVLTF. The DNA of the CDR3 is TGTGCCAGTCGATTAGGAGCGGCCGGGGCCAACGTCCTGACTTTC.

This CDR3 reads CASHPGPLDTQYF. Here the CDR3 DNA reads TGTGCCAGCCATCCGGGACCGTTGGATACGCAGTATTTT. V usage is TRBV27 and J usage is TRBJ2-3, with D perhaps assigned TRBD1 or TRBD2 (5 bases each). Germline V lookup: CDR1 MNHEY, CDR2 SMNVEV (reference sequence). The V and J ends lost 8 bases and 6 bases respectively, with 15 bases between them. The CDR3 extends over 13 amino acids.

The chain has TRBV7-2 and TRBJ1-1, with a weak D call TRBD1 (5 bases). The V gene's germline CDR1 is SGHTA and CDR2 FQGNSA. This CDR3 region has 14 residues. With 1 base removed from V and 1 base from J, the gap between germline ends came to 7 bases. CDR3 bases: TGTGCCAGCAGCTTAGTCGGGGGGAACACTGAAGCTTTCTTT. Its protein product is CASSLVGGNTEAFF.

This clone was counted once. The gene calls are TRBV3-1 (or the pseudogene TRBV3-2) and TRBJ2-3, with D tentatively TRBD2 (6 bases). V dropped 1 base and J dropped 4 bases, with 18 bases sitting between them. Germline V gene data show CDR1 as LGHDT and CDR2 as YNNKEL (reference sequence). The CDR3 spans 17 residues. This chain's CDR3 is CASSQGRGRGSADTQYF. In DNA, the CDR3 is TGTGCCAGCAGCCAAGGGAGGGGACGGGGGAGCGCAGATACGCAGTATTTT.

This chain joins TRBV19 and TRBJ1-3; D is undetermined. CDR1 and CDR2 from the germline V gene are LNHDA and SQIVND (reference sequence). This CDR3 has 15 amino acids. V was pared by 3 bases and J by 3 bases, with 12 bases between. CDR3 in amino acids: CASSIQRNGGNTIYF. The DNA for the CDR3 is TGTGCCAGTAGTATTCAACGAAACGGTGGAAACACCATATATTTT.

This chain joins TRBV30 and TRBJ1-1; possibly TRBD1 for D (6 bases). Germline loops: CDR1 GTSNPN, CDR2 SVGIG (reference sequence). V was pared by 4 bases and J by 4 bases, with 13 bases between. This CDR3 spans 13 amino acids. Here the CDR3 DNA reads TGTGCCTGGACCTGGGGGGCCGGCACTGAAGCTTTCTTT. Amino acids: CAWTWGAGTEAFF.